This T cell receptor beta chain came from a study of cytomegalovirus exposure and HLA in healthy donors. With 60 Vbeta and 13 Jbeta primers, the PCR was carried out. The data were produced by immunoSEQ multiplex PCR, yet TCRdb's version contains in-frame clones alone and is incomplete. The data show 250,000 to 350,000 clones, with 85% to 90% seen just once and approximately 2% held by the top ten. This CDR3 has 17 residues. A word on this clone: What it recognizes is unknown.

Findings and caveats of the study: Some V segments, TRBV6-2 and TRBV6-3 among them, were indistinguishable and were therefore excluded. What was likely a sequencing artifact was a cluster of highly shared sequence variants.

Sequencing was performed on PBMCs. This sequence was found in a woman younger than 35 in good health and CMV-seronegative. The V and J genes are TRBV12-1 and TRBJ2-7; the DNA was not compared with TRBD1, the D call given in the table. TRBV12-1 is described as a pseudogene. CDR3 DNA sequence: TGTGCCAGCAGCTTTGCAATCGCCCAAGGGGCGCTCTACGAGCAGTACTTC. It codes for CASSFAIAQGALYEQYF.